These 27 T cell receptor beta chains were all obtained from the same sample, sequenced in a study of cytomegalovirus exposure and HLA in healthy donors. Amplification used 60 Vbeta primers and 13 Jbeta primers. This table comes from immunoSEQ multiplex PCR, and its TCRdb copy is limited to in-frame clones, with some not included. The data contain 150,000 or so clones, nearly 80% of them singletons. Material: PBMCs. These receptors all come from a young man in good health and CMV-seropositive.

The gene calls are TRBV9 and TRBJ1-5; 9 bases fit TRBD1. Trimming removed 3 bases from V and 7 bases from J; junction bases left unmatched: 8. This CDR3 contains 15 residues. Germline V gives CDR1 SGDLS, CDR2 YYNGEE. The CDR3 sequence: CASSATGQGHQPQHF. The CDR3 region has the DNA TGTGCCAGCAGCGCCACGGGACAGGGACACCAGCCCCAGCATTTT.

The gene calls are TRBV19 and TRBJ1-5, with D perhaps TRBD1 (5 bases). This CDR3 contains 14 residues. Deletions cut 4 bases from V and 3 bases from J, with 10 bases between. Germline V gene data show CDR1 as LNHDA and CDR2 as SQIVND (reference sequence). CDR3 residues: CASSTRDFNQPQHF. CDR3 nucleotides: TGTGCCAGTAGTACCCGGGACTTCAATCAGCCCCAGCATTTT.

This rearrangement joins TRBV10-3 to TRBJ2-5; D may be TRBD2 (6 bases). Trimming removed 0 bases from V and 2 bases from J, with 10 bases in between. Germline V gives CDR1 ENHRY, CDR2 SYGVKD. The CDR3 consists of 15 residues. CDR3 region: CAISESGGLQETQYF. In nucleotides, the CDR3 is TGTGCCATCAGTGAGTCGGGTGGACTACAAGAGACCCAGTACTTC.

This clone showed up just once. This chain uses TRBV6-5 with TRBJ2-4, with a tentative D call TRBD2 (6 bases). The V gene lost 1 base and the J gene lost 5 bases, with 12 bases spanning the gap. In germline, CDR1 is MNHEY, CDR2 SVGAGI. This CDR3 is 15 amino acids long. The CDR3 spells CASSYYGGTQNIQYF. In DNA, the CDR3 is TGTGCCAGCAGTTACTACGGCGGGACCCAAAACATTCAGTACTTC.

Comment on this clone: Other nucleotide sequences from this sample produce the same CDR3. The chain couples TRBV6-1 to TRBJ2-5, with TRBD2 as a possible D gene (6 bases). Trimming shortened V by 2 bases and J by 4 bases, and 8 bases separated the two germline ends. Germline-derived CDR1 and CDR2 are MNHNS and SASEGT. There are 13 residues in the CDR3. The DNA of the CDR3 is TGTGCCAGCAGTGAAAACGGGGGAGAGACCCAGTACTTC. Encoded protein: CASSENGGETQYF.

The CDR3 coding sequence is TGTGCCAGCAGTTTTGGCCCCGATCAGCCCCAGCATTTT. Protein sequence: CASSFGPDQPQHF. The chain couples TRBV28 to TRBJ1-5; D unresolved. There are 13 residues in the CDR3. V was clipped by 3 bases and J by 5 bases, with 8 bases between them. In germline, CDR1 is MDHEN, CDR2 SYDVKM.

The CDR3 bases are TGTGCCAGCGGTATGACTAGCGGCGTATACAATGAGCAGTTCTTC. Translated, it gives CASGMTSGVYNEQFF. This chain links TRBV27 with TRBJ2-1; 9 bases line up with TRBD2. J gave up 4 bases and V 8 bases, and 9 bases lay outside the gene matches. Germline assignment: CDR1 MNHEY and CDR2 SMNVEV (reference sequence). The CDR3 contains 15 residues.

To note about this clone: Germline is not matched at one junction end, which may reflect a read error. The chain couples TRBV6-4 to TRBJ1-2, with D possibly matching TRBD1 (5 bases). This CDR3 comprises 16 residues. CDR1 MRHNA and CDR2 SNTAGT come from the germline V gene. The CDR3 region is CASSDLRRTGDYCYTF. CDR3 nucleotides: TGTGCCAGCAGTGACCTTAGGAGGACGGGGGACTATTGCTACACCTTC.

The gene calls are TRBV7-2 and TRBJ1-4, with D possibly TRBD1 on 5 matching bases. Trimming stripped 3 bases from V and 5 bases from J, with 10 bases between. Per germline, CDR1 SGHTA and CDR2 FQGNSA. The CDR3 loop spans 14 amino acids. CDR3 DNA: TGTGCCAGCAGCTTGGGGAACAGGAATGAAAAACTGTTTTTT. Protein product: CASSLGNRNEKLFF. Looking up the rest from reference TRBV7-2 and TRBJ1-4 gives the full variable domain: GAGVSQSPSNKVTEKGKDVELRCDPISGHTALYWYRQSLGQGLEFLIYFQGNSAPDKSGLPSDRFSAERTGGSVSTLTIQRTQQEDSAVYLCASSLGNRNEKLFFGSGTQLSVL.

This chain connects TRBV19 to TRBJ2-2, with TRBD1 identical over 10 bases. J gave up 8 bases and V 6 bases, and 6 bases lay outside the gene matches. Germline assignment: CDR1 LNHDA and CDR2 SQIVND (reference sequence). The CDR3 extends over 14 amino acids. CDR3 sequence: CASRGQGSGGELFF. As DNA, the CDR3 is TGTGCCAGTAGGGGACAGGGGAGTGGGGGGGAGCTGTTTTTT.

This chain links TRBV4-2 with TRBJ1-4, with 7 nucleotides matching TRBD1. The CDR3 covers 15 residues. CDR1 is LGHNA and CDR2 is YNFKEQ in the germline V gene. V dropped 5 bases and J dropped 5; count of bases not matched to a gene: 8. The DNA of the CDR3 is TGTGCCAGCAGCGCTGAGGGACAGTTAAATGAAAAACTGTTTTTT. Translated: CASSAEGQLNEKLFF.

The rearrangement joins TRBV10-3 to TRBJ1-3; D call uncertain. The germline CDR1 and CDR2 sequences are ENHRY and SYGVKD. V was pared by 0 bases and J by 2 bases, with 8 bases between. The CDR3 covers 15 residues. CDR3 sequence: CAISESAGTGNTIYF. The CDR3 DNA is TGTGCCATCAGTGAGTCGGCAGGCACTGGAAACACCATATATTTT.

CDR3 DNA sequence: TGTGCCAGCAGCCCCCTCCCCGGGGTTCGGGAGCAGTACTTC. This codes for CASSPLPGVREQYF. This rearrangement joins TRBV14 to TRBJ2-7, with a tentative D call TRBD2 (5 bases). Trimming left V 4 bases short and J 7 bases short, with 17 bases between. Per germline, CDR1 SGHDN and CDR2 FVKESK. The CDR3 runs 14 residues.

This clone showed up just once. The V and J genes are TRBV2 and TRBJ2-5; no reliable D call. CDR1 is SNHLY and CDR2 is FYNNEI in the germline V gene. The CDR3 is 15 residues long. The germline V and J ends were trimmed by 6 bases and 5 bases, with 19 bases remaining between them. In DNA form, the CDR3 reads TGTGCCAGCAGCCATGCCTCGAGTTCATTGGAGACCCAGTACTTC. Encoded protein: CASSHASSSLETQYF.

On this clone itself: The junction departs from germline at one end; a sequencing error may be responsible. V is TRBV7-7 and J is TRBJ2-1; D call uncertain. The CDR3 runs 14 residues. Germline V gene data show CDR1 as SSHAT and CDR2 as FNYEAQ (reference sequence). This CDR3 reads CASSLDVVAHEQFF. In nucleotides, the CDR3 is TGTGCTAGCAGCTTAGATGTTGTGGCCCATGAGCAGTTCTTC.

This sequence joins TRBV15 and TRBJ1-4; no firm D call. The CDR3 runs 15 residues. V lost 5 bases and J lost 0, with 10 bases in between. Germline CDR1 is LNHNV and CDR2 is YYDKDF (reference sequence). The CDR3 sequence: CATSPVDATNEKLFF. In nucleotides, the CDR3 is TGTGCCACCAGCCCAGTCGATGCAACTAATGAAAAACTGTTTTTT.

The chain combines TRBV5-1 with TRBJ1-1, with no clear D. Per the germline V gene, CDR1 is SGHRS and CDR2 is YFSETQ. The CDR3 runs to 13 residues. V lost 1 base, J lost 1 base, and 5 bases lay in between. CDR3 region: CASSLRENTEAFF. In DNA form, the CDR3 reads TGCGCCAGCAGCTTGCGGGAGAACACTGAAGCTTTCTTT.

The rearrangement uses TRBV11-2 and TRBJ2-2, with 8 bases aligning to TRBD1. Germline values: CDR1 SGHAT, CDR2 FQNNGV. V lost 4 bases and J lost 1; bases outside the gene matches: 2. The CDR3 spans 15 residues. CDR3 amino acids: CASSSGQGNTGELFF. The CDR3 coding sequence is TGTGCCAGCAGCTCAGGACAGGGGAACACCGGGGAGCTGTTTTTT.

The genes are TRBV5-1 and TRBJ2-7, with D possibly TRBD1 on 8 matching bases. The CDR3 is made up of 15 amino acids. The germline V and J ends were trimmed by 0 bases and 2 bases, with 12 bases remaining between them. From germline, CDR1 is SGHRS and CDR2 YFSETQ. As DNA, the CDR3 is TGCGCCAGCAGCTTGGTACAGGGGGGGACCTACGAGCAGTACTTC. Translation gives CASSLVQGGTYEQYF.

This chain uses TRBV7-9 with TRBJ2-2; 7 bases fit TRBD1. CDR1 SEHNR and CDR2 FQNEAQ come from the germline V gene (reference sequence). The CDR3 loop spans 17 amino acids. With 4 bases clipped from V and 1 base from J, the junction kept 9 bases outside the gene matches. The CDR3 here is CASSWTQGQQNTGELFF. The CDR3 nucleotides read TGTGCCAGCAGCTGGACGCAGGGACAGCAGAACACCGGGGAGCTGTTTTTT.

The sample holds one count of this clone. The chain carries TRBV7-9 and TRBJ2-1; a weak D match, TRBD2 (6 bases). V lost 4 bases, J lost 6 bases, and 16 bases lay in between. Per germline, CDR1 SEHNR and CDR2 FQNEAQ (reference sequence). CDR3 length: 15 residues. Here the CDR3 DNA reads TGTGCCAGCAGCTCCAAAATGGGACTTCCCAATGAGCAGTTCTTC. Translated, it gives CASSSKMGLPNEQFF.

This chain connects TRBV9 to TRBJ2-2; TRBD1 matches at 9 bases. J was trimmed by 4 bases and V by 4 bases; bases with no gene match: 11. Germline lookup yields CDR1 SGDLS and CDR2 YYNGEE. The CDR3 has 17 amino acids. CDR3 region: CASSIWDRVRSTGELFF. The CDR3 nucleotides are TGTGCCAGCAGCATTTGGGACAGGGTACGCAGCACCGGGGAGCTGTTTTTT.

J is TRBJ2-1 and V is TRBV6-6; 8 bases agree with TRBD2. With 6 bases clipped from V and 8 bases from J, the junction kept 15 bases outside the gene matches. The CDR3 is made up of 16 amino acids. The germline CDR1 and CDR2 sequences are MNHNY and SVGAGI (reference sequence). In DNA form, the CDR3 reads TGTGCCAGCAGGCCTTATACAGCGGGAGCCGTGGATGAGCAGTTCTTC. It translates to CASRPYTAGAVDEQFF.

This chain uses TRBV6-1 with TRBJ2-7; D is undetermined. V lost 2 bases and J lost 6, with 8 bases in between. This CDR3 region has 12 residues. Looked up from germline, CDR1 is MNHNS and CDR2 is SASEGT. The DNA for the CDR3 is TGTGCCAGCAGTGAAATTCCGGGCGAGCAGTACTTC. This encodes CASSEIPGEQYF.

The gene calls are TRBV4-1 and TRBJ2-4, with a possible D match to TRBD1 (6 bases). The germline CDR1 and CDR2 sequences are MGHRA and YSYEKL. CDR3 length: 20 residues. Trimming cost V 0 bases and J 4 bases, with 25 bases left between them. The CDR3 here is CASSQERRAGEFPKKNIQYF. The CDR3 coding sequence is TGCGCCAGCAGCCAAGAAAGGCGCGCAGGGGAGTTTCCGAAAAAAAACATTCAGTACTTC.

This chain links TRBV28 with TRBJ1-2, with D tentatively TRBD1 (6 bases). This CDR3 spans 12 amino acids. Germline CDR1 and CDR2: MDHEN and SYDVKM. V gave up 5 bases and J gave up 8 bases, with 12 bases separating them. The CDR3 sequence: CASSVGARGYTF. The CDR3 bases are TGTGCCAGCAGTGTGGGGGCGCGGGGCTACACCTTC.

This clone was recorded a few times. This sequence joins TRBV18 and TRBJ1-2; 7 bases agree with TRBD1. The trim removed 3 bases at V and 3 bases at J, leaving 1 base unmatched. The germline CDR1 and CDR2 sequences are KGHSH and LQKENI. The CDR3 runs 13 residues. This chain's CDR3 is CASSPDRDYGYTF. The CDR3 nucleotides read TGTGCCAGCTCACCTGACAGGGACTATGGCTACACCTTC.